Listed below are T cell receptor beta chains from one sample, sequenced in a study of control samples from healthy donors and cancer patients. Assay: immunoSEQ multiplex PCR; the TCRdb copy retains only in-frame clones and omits some. The profile shows hundreds of thousands of clones, about four fifths of them singletons. Sequenced material: PBMCs. Receptors originate from a woman in her fifties or sixties with lung cancer. CDR3s include the opening cysteine and the closing phenylalanine or tryptophan. A D gene is named only where the DNA matches it firmly. Size is omitted from some rows. Given values are once, few, many or a class for expanded clones.

NA TRBJ2-3 NA TRBV5-4 TGTGCCAGCAGCTTGGGGCAGAGCACAGATACGCAGTATTTT CASSLGQSTDTQYF
few TRBJ1-6 NA TRBV6-5 TGTGCCAGCAGTTACAAGGAGTATAATTCACCCCTCCACTTT CASSYKEYNSPLHF
NA TRBJ2-3 NA TRBV5-1 TGCGCCAGCAGCCCCACCTTCGGACAGAAAGATACGCAGTATTTT CASSPTFGQKDTQYF
NA TRBJ2-2 NA TRBV7-9 TGTGCCAGCAGCTTATGGCAGAGTGGCACCGGGGAGCTGTTTTTT CASSLWQSGTGELFF
many TRBJ1-5 TRBD1 TRBV24-1 TGTGCCACCAGTGACCTCCAGACAGGGGGCCCTCAGCCCCAGCATTTT CATSDLQTGGPQPQHF
NA TRBJ2-5 TRBD2 TRBV7-3 TGTGCCAGCAGCGAGGGGCAGCGGGGGGGCCCAGAGACCCAGTACTTC CASSEGQRGGPETQYF
NA TRBJ2-5 NA TRBV20-1 TGCAGTGCTAAAGACGGTCAGACCCAGTACTTC CSAKDGQTQYF
NA TRBJ2-5 NA TRBV5-1 TGCGCCAGCAGTTCCCAGCAAGAGACCCAGTACTTC CASSSQQETQYF
NA TRBJ1-1 NA TRBV5-1 TGCGCCAGCAGCTTGAGTCTTATAGGGAACACTGAAGCTTTCTTT CASSLSLIGNTEAFF
NA TRBJ2-2 NA TRBV5-1 TGCGCCAGCAGCTTCAGGGGCGACAACACCGGGGAGCTGTTTTTT CASSFRGDNTGELFF
once TRBJ2-7 NA TRBV3-1/TRBV3-2 TGTGCCAGCAGCCAAGATAGCAGACCCCTGTACTTC CASSQDSRPLYF
NA TRBJ1-4 NA TRBV28 TGTGCCAGCAGACAGGGAAATGAAAAACTGTTTTTT CASRQGNEKLFF
NA TRBJ2-2 NA TRBV28 TGTGCCAGTCAGGGTAACACCGGGGAGCTGTTTTTT CASQGNTGELFF
once TRBJ2-1 NA TRBV24-1 TGTGCCACTAGTGATCGGCTAGGGGGGGGCAATGAGCAGTTCTTC CATSDRLGGGNEQFF
NA TRBJ2-3 TRBD1 TRBV10-2 TGCGCCAGCAGTCAGGGGGTGTCTAGCACAGATACGCAGTATTTT CASSQGVSSTDTQYF
many TRBJ1-5 TRBD1 TRBV6-5 TGTGCCAGCAGTTACGGGACAGGCAGCAATCAGCCCCAGCATTTT CASSYGTGSNQPQHF
NA TRBJ2-3 NA TRBV19 TGTGCCAGTAGTCTGTCTGGGGCCGGCACAGATACGCAGTATTTT CASSLSGAGTDTQYF
NA TRBJ1-1 NA TRBV10-2 TGCGCCAGCAGTTCTCAGCTATTGAACACTGAAGCTTTCTTT CASSSQLLNTEAFF
once TRBJ2-2 TRBD1 TRBV13 TGTGCCAGCAGCCAGACAGGGGGCTCGTCCGGGGAGCTGTTTTTT CASSQTGGSSGELFF
NA TRBJ1-3 NA TRBV5-1 TGCGCCAGCAGCTTGGCCGGAATGGGCTCTGGAAACACCATATATTTT CASSLAGMGSGNTIYF
NA TRBJ1-1 NA TRBV19 TGTGCCAGTAGTAGGGGATCGGCGGTAAACACTGAAGCTTTCTTT CASSRGSAVNTEAFF
NA TRBJ1-1 NA TRBV5-5 TGTGCCAGCACCCGGACGGGAAAGGAGAACACTGAAGCTTTCTTT CASTRTGKENTEAFF
NA TRBJ1-2 NA TRBV6-2/TRBV6-3 TGTGCCAGCAGTTACTCAGTGGGGACGGGGCCGAATGGCTACACCTTC CASSYSVGTGPNGYTF
NA TRBJ2-2 NA TRBV11-1 TGTGCCAGCAGCTTCGGACAGTACACCGGGGAGCTGTTTTTT CASSFGQYTGELFF
NA TRBJ2-4 NA TRBV6-1 TGTGCCAGCAGTGAAGGGATAGGGAAGAACATTCAGTACTTC CASSEGIGKNIQYF
NA TRBJ2-5 NA TRBV3-1/TRBV3-2 TGTGCCAGCAGCCAAGGAAGGGCCCAGTACTTC CASSQGRAQYF
NA TRBJ2-3 TRBD2 TRBV25-1 TGTGCCAGCAGTGACCCTCGGGACTACACAGATACGCAGTATTTT CASSDPRDYTDTQYF
NA TRBJ1-6 TRBD1 TRBV5-4 TGTGCCAGCAGCGGGACAGGTTATAATTCACCCCTCCACTTT CASSGTGYNSPLHF
NA TRBJ2-5 TRBD1 TRBV5-1 TGCGCCAGCAGCTTGTTAGGGACAGACCAAGAGACCCAGTACTTC CASSLLGTDQETQYF
NA TRBJ1-1 NA TRBV7-9 TGTGCCAGCAGCTTGACGGCGGGGACTGCTTTCTTT CASSLTAGTAFF
NA TRBJ1-4 NA TRBV2 TGTGCCAGCAGTGAAGCGCTTATGCCAGGTGAAAAACTGTTTTTT CASSEALMPGEKLFF
NA TRBJ1-6 NA TRBV12-3/TRBV12-4 TGTGCCAGCAGTTGGAGGGAAGACTCACCCCTCCACTTT CASSWREDSPLHF
NA TRBJ1-6 TRBD1 TRBV27 TGTGCCAGCAGTGGGGGGACAGGGGGTTTTTCACCCCTCCACTTT CASSGGTGGFSPLHF
NA TRBJ1-5 NA TRBV4-1 TGCGCCAGCAGCCAAGATCCCGGTGTGGGCAATCAGCCCCAGCATTTT CASSQDPGVGNQPQHF
NA TRBJ2-4 NA TRBV5-1 TGCGCCAGCAGCTGGGGGGACTCGAAAAACATTCAGTACTTC CASSWGDSKNIQYF
NA TRBJ2-3 NA TRBV19 TGTGCCACTCTGGGTCCCCTGACAGATACGCAGTATTTT CATLGPLTDTQYF
NA TRBJ2-5 NA TRBV6-6 TGTGCCACCTCCGGGACACTCTTTCAAGAGACCCAGTACTTC CATSGTLFQETQYF
NA TRBJ2-1 NA TRBV5-1 TGCGCCAGCAGCCCCCAGTGGATGGATGAGCAGTTCTTC CASSPQWMDEQFF
NA TRBJ1-2 NA TRBV2 TGTGCCAGCAGTGAACTCCGGACAGCCTTATGGGGCTACACCTTC CASSELRTALWGYTF
NA TRBJ2-1 NA TRBV12-5 TGTGCTAGTGGTAGATCAGCGGGCCGCTCCTACAATGAGCAGTTCTTC CASGRSAGRSYNEQFF
NA TRBJ1-2 NA TRBV6-5 TGTGCCAGCAGTCTGGAGGGGAGTACTAACTATGGCTACACCTTC CASSLEGSTNYGYTF
NA TRBJ2-4 TRBD1 TRBV5-4 TGTGCCAGCAGCTACCCCCCGGGACAGGGGGGAAACATTCAGTACTTC CASSYPPGQGGNIQYF
NA TRBJ2-3 NA TRBV18 TGTGCCAGCTCACCACCTGTTATTCTTATCGGTGGGGGCACAGATACGCAGTATTTT CASSPPVILIGGGTDTQYF
NA TRBJ2-3 TRBD2 TRBV9 TGTGCCAGCAGCAGGACTAGCGGGGGGGCCGCAGATACGCAGTATTTT CASSRTSGGAADTQYF
few TRBJ1-3 NA TRBV2 TGTGCCAGCAGTGAACTTGGTTTCTCTGGAAACACCATATATTTT CASSELGFSGNTIYF
NA TRBJ1-5 NA TRBV19 TGTGCCAGTAGACGACAAACCGGGGGTCAGCCCCAGCATTTT CASRRQTGGQPQHF
NA TRBJ2-1 NA TRBV19 TGTGCCAGTAGGGCGTCTTCCTACAATGAGCAGTTCTTC CASRASSYNEQFF
NA TRBJ1-2 TRBD1 TRBV6-6 TGTGCCAGCAGTCAAGGACAGGGGGTATGGGGCTACACCTTC CASSQGQGVWGYTF
NA TRBJ2-1 TRBD2 TRBV19 TGTGCCAGTAGTACAAGGCGACTAGCTACCTACAATGAGCAGTTCTTC CASSTRRLATYNEQFF
NA TRBJ2-7 NA TRBV18 TGTGCCAGCTCAGCACTAATGGGGCACGAGCAGTACTTC CASSALMGHEQYF
NA TRBJ2-7 TRBD1 TRBV28 TGTGCCAGCAGTCCCGGACAGGGGCCCTACGAGCAGTACTTC CASSPGQGPYEQYF